This T cell receptor (beta chain) was recovered during a study of regulatory T cells in long-lasting Graves disease (dated by TCRdb to about 2021). Describing the broader study: Patients with newly diagnosed Graves' disease had been on antithyroid drugs for under 3 months. The study was registered as a clinical trial and conducted in China. A total of around 35 samples underwent TCR sequencing, from 13 patients with persistent Graves' disease and approximately 20 patients with newly diagnosed Graves' disease. Peripheral blood TCR sequencing and RNA sequencing compared persistent Graves' disease patients with newly diagnosed Graves' disease patients. The full study reports these points: Sequencing and analysis were restricted to the TCR beta chain. The small sample size was acknowledged by the authors as a limitation that may reduce accuracy. Because the primary lesion, thyroid tissue, could not be accessed, the study looked at peripheral blood alone. Compared with newly diagnosed patients, patients with persistent Graves' disease had lower TCR Shannon entropy and fewer highly expanded clones, which suggests clonal expansion. Patients with persistent disease shared more public clonotypes (over 2,500) than newly diagnosed patients did (966).

The method behind the library was multiplex PCR. TCRdb records Illumina HiSeq 4000 as the sequencer. TCR beta libraries were built with iRepertoire HTBI primers and Arm-PCR amplification of CDR3 regions. PCR products were gel purified before sequencing. The paper's data handling went like this. Gene usage analysis of CDR3 amino acid clonotypes used the 60 to 75 TRBV and around 13 TRBJ segments found across samples. Filtered high-quality paired reads were merged into contigs using COPE and FqMerger. Contigs were aligned with BLAST to IMGT TRBV, TRBD and TRBJ reference genes, and CDR3 was defined per IMGT. Any clonotype with a frequency above 0.1% was classified as a highly expanded clone. Shannon entropy served as the measure of repertoire diversity, while the Gini coefficient captured V-J evenness. Clonotypes shared by more than one individual were considered public. The public reads were run again by TCRdb, first through fastp at Q25 and then through MiXCR, and only productive beta chains were kept. Rows are unified per CDR3 protein, each entry keeping the most common DNA and genes. It is TCRdb's table, rather than the study itself, that gives the V and J calls and clone size. This sample has 400,000 to 550,000 distinct CDR3 sequences in its table, and roughly 17% of those were observed once. The ten largest make up approximately 12% of the sample.

This clonotype came up many times. The clone's antigen remains unknown. No much larger clonotype is one base removed from it; base qualities were not supplied. Per the publication, the time point label means: newly diagnosed GD, antithyroid drugs for less than 3 months. For both TCR sequencing and RNA sequencing, RNA was extracted from PBMCs in TRIzol. The diagnosis of Graves' disease was made according to American Thyroid Association guidelines. Patients were recruited from an endocrinology department in Xi'an, China. Each patient gave roughly 8.4 milliliters of peripheral blood, collected in an EDTA anticoagulant tube. Ficoll Paque Plus density gradient separation was used to isolate PBMCs, and no additional T cell sorting was done. An Agilent 2100 Bioanalyzer and agarose gel were used to check RNA quality, while a NanoDrop 2000 measured RNA concentration. In addition, the sample was reused for a study of T cells in Graves' hyperthyroidism and ophthalmopathy. Per that second paper: Graves' hyperthyroidism was defined as stable when no progression to ophthalmopathy occurred over 18 months of follow-up. Hyperthyroidism patients were aged 18 to 65 years and newly diagnosed, with disease duration of less than 2 months. Any patient with an uncontrolled infection, another autoimmune disease, pregnancy or lactation was excluded. Diagnoses were based on clinical symptoms, serum thyroxine and TRAb, thyroid ultrasound and orbital computed tomography. The first round of RT-PCR for the TCR CDR3 was performed with the HTBI primer set and the Qiagen OneStep RT-PCR kit. Most expanded thyroid clonotypes (frequency above 0.001) were also found in blood, which suggests that blood repertoires may mirror thyroid immune responses. A 13 V-J signature model separated ophthalmopathy from stable hyperthyroidism, with 87.88% sensitivity and roughly 84% specificity in cross-validation and 80%/75% in testing. In validation, progression to ophthalmopathy was predicted by the model with around 71% sensitivity and 72% to 85% specificity, a median of 6.5 months before onset. TCR V-J signatures able to tell the groups apart were searched for in a discovery cohort of about a hundred patients, of whom approximately 40 had Graves' ophthalmopathy and about 60 had stable Graves' hyperthyroidism. Whether ophthalmopathy could be predicted prospectively was tested in an independent validation cohort made up of approximately 19 hyperthyroidism patients plus 17 patients who later progressed to ophthalmopathy. The roughly 94 discovery patients were randomly divided into training and test sets at a 7:3 ratio. Thyroid tissue and blood T-cell repertoires from roughly 6 Graves' hyperthyroidism patients were also compared in the study. Following sampling, methimazole starting at 30 mg daily was given to hyperthyroidism patients, and high-dose intravenous methylprednisolone was given to ophthalmopathy patients. Libraries were constructed in a second round of multiplex PCR, after which size selection and purification were performed. Paired-end sequencing of the libraries was performed with 100 bp reads on an Illumina HiSeq2000. SOAPnuke was used to process the raw data, throwing out any read that contained adapters or uncalled bases, had a mean Phred below 15, or lacked an exact constant-primer or identifier match. COPE v1.2.5 was used to merge high-quality paired reads, and clonotypes were defined as unique nucleotide sequences. MiTCR v1.1 was used to align the clonotypes against IMGT TRBV, TRBD and TRBJ reference segments. The analysis was restricted to V-J combinations with a frequency above 0.0001, which together covered 99.2% of the repertoires. The TCS score was defined as the ratio of F50 (clonal expansion) to E x V (chaos), calculated using BLOSUM62-based TCRdist between CDR3 peptides within each V-J. Welch's t-statistics and random forest reduced 500 to 650 V-J features to about 12, which were used in a naive Bayes classifier (R e1071). Sample size was not statistically predetermined, and investigators were not blinded to group allocation. The paper reports TCR Vbeta CDR3 sequencing of 140 or so peripheral blood samples: around 45 ophthalmopathy, about 75 hyperthyroidism and approximately 17 progressor patients.

The sample was peripheral blood mononuclear cells (PBMCs), taken at new diagnosis, from a patient treated with antithyroid drugs. The clonotype was recovered from a young woman with Graves disease. Donor details come from another sample of the same person, matched by shared clones.

For the CDR3, the sequence is CASSWGRDRGQDEQYF. Here is the DNA: TGTGCCAGCAGTTGGGGCCGGGACAGGGGGCAAGACGAGCAGTACTTC. The chain is encoded by TRBV6-5 joined to TRBJ2-7; 12 bases in the middle match TRBD1. Compared with germline, V lacks 4 bases and J lacks 5 bases; bases without a gene match: 9. Including the terminal cysteine and phenylalanine, the CDR3 comprises 16 residues. Only the CDR3 region is kept as DNA, spanning 48 bases read in frame from base 1. CDR1 and CDR2 are drawn from the germline V gene: MNHEY, SVGAGI.